Below are 10 T cell receptor beta chains sequenced from a single sample in a study of blood T cell repertoires in COVID-19. Generated by immunoSEQ multiplex PCR, the TCRdb table keeps only in-frame clones and is missing some. This sample has around 68,000 clones; 80% to 90% occur once, and the top ten carry about 6.6%. The sequencing sample was made of peripheral blood. Receptor source: a man aged 50 to 59 with active COVID-19.

The chain recombines TRBV3-1 (or the pseudogene TRBV3-2) with TRBJ1-2; TRBD1 might be the D (5 bases). Germline V CDR1 and CDR2: LGHDT, YNNKEL (reference sequence). CDR3 size: 15 residues. Deletions cut 4 bases from V and 8 bases from J, with 20 bases between. The CDR3 sequence is CASSPRGTTTGGYTF. CDR3 sequence (DNA): TGTGCCAGCAGCCCCCGGGGGACGACTACGGGGGGCTACACCTTC.

The chain joins TRBV24-1 to TRBJ2-2, with 8 bases that match TRBD1. Trimming at V came to 4 bases and at J to 4 bases, leaving 7 bases not matched to a gene. This CDR3 has 16 amino acids. The germline V gene has CDR1 KGHDR and CDR2 SFDVKD. CDR3 amino acids: CATSDYQGALTGELFF. In DNA, the CDR3 is TGTGCCACCAGTGACTATCAGGGGGCGCTCACCGGGGAGCTGTTTTTT.

The chain is built from TRBV6-5 and TRBJ1-1, with 8 bases aligning to TRBD1. The CDR3 has 14 residues. Germline CDR1 is MNHEY and CDR2 is SVGAGI. V shed 6 bases, J shed 1 base, and the junction held 4 bases outside the gene matches. The CDR3 sequence: CASSSGGTNTEAFF. CDR3 nucleotides: TGTGCCAGCAGCTCAGGGGGCACGAACACTGAAGCTTTCTTT.

CDR3 protein: CASSSSSNYGYTF. The CDR3 bases are TGTGCCAGCAGCTCCTCTTCTAACTATGGCTACACCTTC. The chain employs TRBV12-3 or TRBV12-4 and TRBJ1-2, with D unresolved. Trimming took off 6 bases at V and 0 bases at J, with 8 bases between the two ends. This CDR3 comprises 13 residues.

The rearrangement joins TRBV7-9 to TRBJ2-5; no reliable D call. Germline CDR1 and CDR2: SEHNR and FQNEAQ (reference sequence). Trimming left V 5 bases short and J 0 bases short, with 10 bases between. The CDR3 spans 14 residues. CDR3 region: CASSALEYQETQYF. The CDR3 DNA reads as TGTGCCAGCAGCGCTCTCGAGTACCAAGAGACCCAGTACTTC. The complete variable domain, with remaining parts taken from reference TRBV7-9 and TRBJ2-5, reads DTGVSQNPRHKITKRGQNVTFRCDPISEHNRLYWYRQTLGQGPEFLTYFQNEAQLEKSRLLSDRFSAERPKGSFSTLEIQRTEQGDSAMYLCASSALEYQETQYFGPGTRLLVL.

The rearrangement joins TRBV19 to TRBJ1-2; 7 nucleotides align to TRBD1. The CDR3 is 14 amino acids. V lost 5 bases, J lost 6 bases, and 9 bases stayed unmatched. Germline V gives CDR1 LNHDA, CDR2 SQIVND (reference sequence). For the CDR3, the DNA is TGTGCCAGTAGTCCTCGACAGGGCTTGAATGGCTACACCTTC. This sequence encodes CASSPRQGLNGYTF. The whole variable domain, remainder taken from reference TRBV19 and TRBJ1-2, is DGGITQSPKYLFRKEGQNVTLSCEQNLNHDAMYWYRQDPGQGLRLIYYSQIVNDFQKGDIAEGYSVSREKKESFPLTVTSAQKNPTAFYLCASSPRQGLNGYTFGSGTRLTVV.

V is TRBV30 and J is TRBJ1-5, with 7 bases aligning to TRBD1. V trimming: 0 bases; J trimming: 2 bases; junction bases outside the gene matches: 1. This CDR3 is built from 14 residues. Germline lookup yields CDR1 GTSNPN and CDR2 SVGIG (reference sequence). CDR3 bases: TGTGCCTGGAGTGTAACAGGGGGCAATCAGCCCCAGCATTTT. Translating it yields CAWSVTGGNQPQHF.

The chain links TRBV18 to TRBJ1-1; D not certain. This CDR3 contains 11 residues. The V end lost 9 bases, the J end lost 3 bases, and 8 bases lay between the germline ends. From germline, CDR1 is KGHSH and CDR2 LQKENI. CDR3 sequence reads: CASQRDTEAFF. The DNA of the CDR3 is TGTGCCAGTCAGAGGGACACTGAAGCTTTCTTT.

J is TRBJ2-7 and V is TRBV14; possible D gene TRBD2, 5 bases. Trimming removed 0 bases from V and 3 bases from J, with 12 bases in between. Looked up from germline, CDR1 is SGHDN and CDR2 is FVKESK. The CDR3 totals 15 residues. The CDR3 loop is CASSQDSGSGYEQYF. In nucleotides, the CDR3 is TGTGCCAGCAGCCAAGATTCTGGGAGCGGCTACGAGCAGTACTTC.

The V and J genes are TRBV7-2 and TRBJ2-4; 7 bases agree with TRBD1. The junction had 2 bases not matched to a gene; V was cut back by 3 bases and J by 0 bases. The CDR3 totals 15 residues. The germline gives CDR1 SGHTA, CDR2 FQGNSA. CDR3 residues: CASSLGQIAKNIQYF. The CDR3 DNA sequence: TGTGCCAGCAGCTTGGGACAGATAGCCAAAAACATTCAGTACTTC.